Here is one TCR beta chain with its context. Its antigen is currently unknown. The V gene's germline CDR1 is SGHRS and CDR2 YFSETQ. The trim removed 1 base at V and 4 bases at J, leaving 5 bases unmatched. The CDR3 is 16 residues long. There were at least 5.5 micrograms of total RNA extracted from every sample. The sample originates from a study of blood T cells in healthy people across ages. Using a J-beta primer mix together with a sample-barcoded 5' primer, a second PCR was run for about 7 to 12 cycles. Every single cDNA molecule received a tag from a template-switch adaptor with 12 random nucleotides. All samples gave at least 2.5 million CDR3-containing paired-end reads. One entry per CDR3 protein results from TCRdb running MiXCR on the 5' RACE reads. The sample yields around 780,000 distinct CDR3 sequences, 20% to 30% seen once. Study findings and constraints: It was held that diversity estimates obtained from one million T cells represented underestimates.

This same sample was also taken into another study, of T cells of mothers and their children.

Sequenced: blood. This sequence was found in a boy aged 10-17 years in good health. The chain uses TRBV5-1 and TRBJ2-2, with 9 bases matching TRBD1. CDR3 sequence (DNA): TGCGCCAGCAGCTTGATGGGACAGGGCGGCACCGGGGAGCTGTTTTTT. It encodes CASSLMGQGGTGELFF.